Sequencing of this T cell receptor (beta chain) was carried out in a study of graft-versus-host responses after intestinal transplantation. Turning to the study itself: Recipients had multivisceral, liver-intestinal, or isolated intestinal transplants.

The data were produced by immunoSEQ multiplex PCR, yet TCRdb's version contains in-frame clones alone and is incomplete. The sample lists roughly 98,000 clones, just under 95% occurring once. A note on this clone: Its matching antigen is unknown.

Study-wide results and limits: GvH clones surfaced in recipient marrow, some emerging earlier in ileum or blood.

Germline loops: CDR1 MGHRA, CDR2 YSYEKL. Losses at the gene ends were 3 bases for V and 8 bases for J; bases not matched to a gene: 5. The CDR3 length is 14 residues. The V and J genes are TRBV4-1 and TRBJ2-1, with 9 bases aligning to TRBD1. This clonotype originated in a human donor who was the organ donor for an intestinal transplant. This material consisted of unstimulated CD8+ T cells sorted from spleen or lymph node cells, taken before transplant. This chain's CDR3 is CASSQGQGFYEQFF. The CDR3 DNA follows: TGCGCCAGCAGCCAGGGACAGGGATTTTATGAGCAGTTCTTC.